This TCR beta chain was recovered during a study of blood T cells in healthy people across ages. Trimming shortened V by 0 bases and J by 7 bases, and 19 bases separated the two germline ends. The CDR3 length is 17 residues. Germline V gives CDR1 LGHNT, CDR2 FRNRAP. As regards this clonotype: Its matching antigen is unknown.

Together with a sample-barcoded 5' primer, a J-beta primer mix was included in a second PCR lasting about 7 to 12 cycles. In TCRdb, the 5' RACE reads were re-called with MiXCR into one record per CDR3 protein. This sample has some 690,000 distinct CDR3 sequences, with 20% to 25% found just once. General study findings and limits: Naive CD4+ cell counts and diversity both ran higher in long-lived than in aged donors.

The clonotype was recovered from a man aged 70 or older in good health. The material sequenced was blood. This sequence joins TRBV12-5 and TRBJ2-1; possible D gene TRBD1, 6 bases. CDR3 protein: CASGLVWETGLINEQFF. The CDR3 bases are TGTGCTAGTGGTTTGGTTTGGGAGACAGGCTTGATAAATGAGCAGTTCTTC.